Listed here are 3 T cell receptor beta chains from one sample, sequenced in a study of blood T cell repertoires in COVID-19. Profiled with immunoSEQ multiplex PCR; TCRdb holds only in-frame clones, not every one. The table includes 73,000 or so clones, about 80% detected once. Sequencing was done on a sample of peripheral blood. Source of these receptors: a woman aged 60 to 75 with acute or convalescent COVID-19.

This clone was seen only a few times. This sequence joins TRBV11-1 and TRBJ2-5; TRBD1 matches 9 bases. V was clipped by 3 bases and J by 6 bases; unmatched bases: 11. The germline CDR1 and CDR2 sequences are SGHAT and FQDESV (reference sequence). The CDR3 runs 16 residues. The CDR3 sequence is CASSLGSGQGMKTQYF. CDR3 nucleotides: TGTGCCAGCAGCTTGGGGTCAGGACAGGGGATGAAGACCCAGTACTTC. The full variable domain, rest sourced from reference TRBV11-1 and TRBJ2-5, is EAEVAQSPRYKITEKSQAVAFWCDPISGHATLYWYRQILGQGPELLVQFQDESVVDDSQLPKDRFSAERLKGVDSTLKIQPAELGDSAMYLCASSLGSGQGMKTQYFGPGTRLLVL.

J is TRBJ1-4 and V is TRBV7-6; D possibly corresponds to TRBD1 (6 bases). Germline V gene lookup returns CDR1 SGHVS and CDR2 FNYEAQ. The CDR3 spans 17 residues. Trimming took 5 bases from V and 0 from J, leaving 16 bases between them. CDR3 protein: CASSRPTGEATNEKLFF. Here the CDR3 DNA reads TGTGCCAGCAGCCGACCGACAGGAGAAGCAACTAATGAAAAACTGTTTTTT.

This chain joins TRBV30 and TRBJ1-6; TRBD1 aligns across 9 bases. This CDR3 has 13 amino acids. CDR1 is GTSNPN and CDR2 is SVGIG in the germline V gene (reference sequence). The V gene end was trimmed by 4 bases and the J gene end by 9 bases; junction bases not matched to a gene: 4. The CDR3 DNA follows: TGTGCCTGGAAGGACAGGGGAGGTTCACCCCTCCACTTT. The encoded protein is CAWKDRGGSPLHF. Variable domain in full (rest from reference TRBV30 and TRBJ1-6): SQTIHQWPATLVQPVGSPLSLECTVEGTSNPNLYWYRQAAGRGLQLLFYSVGIGQISSEVPQNLSASRPQDRQFILSSKKLLLSDSGFYLCAWKDRGGSPLHFGNGTRLTVT.